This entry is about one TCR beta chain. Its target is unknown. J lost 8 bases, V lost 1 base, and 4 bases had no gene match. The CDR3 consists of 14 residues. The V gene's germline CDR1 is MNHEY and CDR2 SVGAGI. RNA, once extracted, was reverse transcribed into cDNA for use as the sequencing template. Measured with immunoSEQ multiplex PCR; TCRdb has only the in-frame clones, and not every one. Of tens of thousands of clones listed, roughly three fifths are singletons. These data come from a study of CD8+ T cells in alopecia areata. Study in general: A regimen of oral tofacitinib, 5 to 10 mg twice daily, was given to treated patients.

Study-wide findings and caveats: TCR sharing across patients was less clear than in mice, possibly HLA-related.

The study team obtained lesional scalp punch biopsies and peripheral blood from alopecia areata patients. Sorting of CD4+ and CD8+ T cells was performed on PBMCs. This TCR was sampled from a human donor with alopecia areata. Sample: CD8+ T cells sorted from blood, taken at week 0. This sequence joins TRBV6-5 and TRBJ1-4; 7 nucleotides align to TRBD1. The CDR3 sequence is CASSYFVDREKLFF. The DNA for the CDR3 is TGTGCCAGCAGTTACTTCGTGGACAGGGAAAAACTGTTTTTT.